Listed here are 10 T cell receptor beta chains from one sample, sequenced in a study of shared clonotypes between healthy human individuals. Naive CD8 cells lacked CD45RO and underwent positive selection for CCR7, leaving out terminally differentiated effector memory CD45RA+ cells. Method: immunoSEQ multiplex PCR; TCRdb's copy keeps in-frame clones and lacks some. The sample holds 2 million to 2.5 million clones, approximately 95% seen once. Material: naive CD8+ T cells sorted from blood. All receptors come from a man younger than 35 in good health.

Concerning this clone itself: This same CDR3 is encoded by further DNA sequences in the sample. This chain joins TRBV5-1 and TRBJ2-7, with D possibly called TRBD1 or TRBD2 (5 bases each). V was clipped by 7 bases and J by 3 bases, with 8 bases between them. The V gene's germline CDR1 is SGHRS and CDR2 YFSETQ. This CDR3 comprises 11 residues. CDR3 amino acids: CASRGGYEQYF. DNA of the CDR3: TGCGCCAGCCGTGGGGGCTACGAGCAGTACTTC.

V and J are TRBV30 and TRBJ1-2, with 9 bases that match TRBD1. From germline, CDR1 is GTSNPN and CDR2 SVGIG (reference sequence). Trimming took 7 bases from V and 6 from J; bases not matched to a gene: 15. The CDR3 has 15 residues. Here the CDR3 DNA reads TGTGCCTACTCCGCCGGGACAGGGAATATCGATGGCTACACCTTC. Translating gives CAYSAGTGNIDGYTF.

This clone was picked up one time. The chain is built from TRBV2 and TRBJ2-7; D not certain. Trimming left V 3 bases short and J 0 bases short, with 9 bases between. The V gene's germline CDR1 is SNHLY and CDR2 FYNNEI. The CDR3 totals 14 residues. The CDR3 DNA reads TGTGCCAGCAGTGATTTTCCAGGCTCCTACGAGCAGTACTTC. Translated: CASSDFPGSYEQYF.

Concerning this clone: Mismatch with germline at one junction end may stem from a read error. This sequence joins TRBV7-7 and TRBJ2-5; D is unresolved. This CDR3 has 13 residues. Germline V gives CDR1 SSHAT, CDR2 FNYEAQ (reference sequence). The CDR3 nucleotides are TGTGCTAGCAGCTTAATGGTACAAGAGACCCAGTACTTC. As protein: CASSLMVQETQYF.

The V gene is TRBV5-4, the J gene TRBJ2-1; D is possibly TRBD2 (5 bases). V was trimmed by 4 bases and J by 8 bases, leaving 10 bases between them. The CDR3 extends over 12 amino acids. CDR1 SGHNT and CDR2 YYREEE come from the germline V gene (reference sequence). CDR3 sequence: CASSPGLYEQFF. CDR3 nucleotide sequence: TGTGCCAGCAGCCCAGGACTGTATGAGCAGTTCTTC. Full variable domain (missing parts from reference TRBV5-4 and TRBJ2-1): ETGVTQSPTHLIKTRGQQVTLRCSSQSGHNTVSWYQQALGQGPQFIFQYYREEENGRGNFPPRFSGLQFPNYSSELNVNALELDDSALYLCASSPGLYEQFFGPGTRLTVL.

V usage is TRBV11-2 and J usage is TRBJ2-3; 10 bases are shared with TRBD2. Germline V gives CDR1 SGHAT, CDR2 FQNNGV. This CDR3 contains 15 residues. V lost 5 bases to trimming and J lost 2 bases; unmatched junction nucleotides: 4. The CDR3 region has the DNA TGTGCCAGCAGCCCAACTAGCGGGGCCACAGATACGCAGTATTTT. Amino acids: CASSPTSGATDTQYF.

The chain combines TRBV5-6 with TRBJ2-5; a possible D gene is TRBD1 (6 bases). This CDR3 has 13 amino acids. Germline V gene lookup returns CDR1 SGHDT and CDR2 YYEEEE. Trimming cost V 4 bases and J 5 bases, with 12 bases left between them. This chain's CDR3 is CASSPDSTETQYF. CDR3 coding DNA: TGTGCCAGCAGCCCGGACAGTACGGAGACCCAGTACTTC.

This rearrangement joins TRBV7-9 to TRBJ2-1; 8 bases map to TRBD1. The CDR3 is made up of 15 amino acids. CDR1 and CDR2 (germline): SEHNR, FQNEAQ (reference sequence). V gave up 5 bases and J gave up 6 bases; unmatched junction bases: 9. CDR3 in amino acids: CASSPDRARVNEQFF. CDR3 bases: TGTGCCAGCAGCCCGGACAGGGCGAGAGTCAATGAGCAGTTCTTC.

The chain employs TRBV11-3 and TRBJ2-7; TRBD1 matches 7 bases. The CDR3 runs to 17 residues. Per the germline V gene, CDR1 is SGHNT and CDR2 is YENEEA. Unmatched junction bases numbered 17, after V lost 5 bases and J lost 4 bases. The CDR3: CASSTTTMGTEPYEQYF. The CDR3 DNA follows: TGTGCCAGCAGCACTACGACCATGGGGACAGAGCCTTACGAGCAGTACTTC. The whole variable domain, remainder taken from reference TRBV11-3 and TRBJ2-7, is EAGVVQSPRYKIIEKKQPVAFWCNPISGHNTLYWYLQNLGQGPELLIRYENEEAVDDSQLPKDRFSAERLKGVDSTLKIQPAELGDSAVYLCASSTTTMGTEPYEQYFGPGTRLTVT.

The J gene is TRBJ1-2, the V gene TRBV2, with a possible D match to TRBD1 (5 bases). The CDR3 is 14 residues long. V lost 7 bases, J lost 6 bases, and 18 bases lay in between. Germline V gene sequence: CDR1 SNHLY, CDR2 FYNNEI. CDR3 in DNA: TGTGCCAGCATGAACCCCGGCAGGGAGGATGGCTACACCTTC. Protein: CASMNPGREDGYTF.